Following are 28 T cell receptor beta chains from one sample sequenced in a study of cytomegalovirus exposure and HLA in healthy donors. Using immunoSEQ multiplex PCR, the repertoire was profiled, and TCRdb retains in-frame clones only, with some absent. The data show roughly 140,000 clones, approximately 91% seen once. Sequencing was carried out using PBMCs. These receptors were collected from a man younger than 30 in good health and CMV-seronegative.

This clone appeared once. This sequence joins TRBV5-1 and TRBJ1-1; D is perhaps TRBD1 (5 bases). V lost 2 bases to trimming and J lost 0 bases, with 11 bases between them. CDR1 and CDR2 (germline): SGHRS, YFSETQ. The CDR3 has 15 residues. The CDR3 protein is CASSLTGEMNTEAFF. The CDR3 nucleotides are TGCGCCAGCAGCTTAACAGGAGAGATGAACACTGAAGCTTTCTTT. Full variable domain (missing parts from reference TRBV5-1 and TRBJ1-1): KAGVTQTPRYLIKTRGQQVTLSCSPISGHRSVSWYQQTPGQGLQFLFEYFSETQRNKGNFPGRFSGRQFSNSRSEMNVSTLELGDSALYLCASSLTGEMNTEAFFGQGTRLTVV.

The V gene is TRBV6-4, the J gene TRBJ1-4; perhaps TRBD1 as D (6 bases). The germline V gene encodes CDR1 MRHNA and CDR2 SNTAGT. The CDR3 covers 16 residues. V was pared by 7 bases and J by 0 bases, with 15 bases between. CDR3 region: CASTFGQIPTNEKLFF. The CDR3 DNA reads TGTGCCAGCACCTTCGGACAGATCCCAACTAATGAAAAACTGTTTTTT.

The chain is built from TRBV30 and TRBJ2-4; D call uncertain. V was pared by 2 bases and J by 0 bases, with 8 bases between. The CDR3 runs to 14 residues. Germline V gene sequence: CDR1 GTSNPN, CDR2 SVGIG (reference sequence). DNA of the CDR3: TGTGCCTGGAGTCAGACTCTAGCCAAAAACATTCAGTACTTC. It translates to CAWSQTLAKNIQYF.

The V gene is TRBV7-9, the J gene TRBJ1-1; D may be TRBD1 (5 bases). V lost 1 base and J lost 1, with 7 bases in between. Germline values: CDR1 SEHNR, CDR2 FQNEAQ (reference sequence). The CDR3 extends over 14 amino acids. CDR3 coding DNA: TGTGCCAGCAGCTTAGTTAGGGGGAACACTGAAGCTTTCTTT. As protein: CASSLVRGNTEAFF.

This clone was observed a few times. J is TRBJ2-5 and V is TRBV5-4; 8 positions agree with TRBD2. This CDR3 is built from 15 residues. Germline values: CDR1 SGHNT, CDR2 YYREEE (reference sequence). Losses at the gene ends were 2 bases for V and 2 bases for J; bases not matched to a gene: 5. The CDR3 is CASSFSRGGQETQYF. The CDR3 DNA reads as TGTGCCAGCAGCTTTTCCCGCGGGGGGCAAGAGACCCAGTACTTC.

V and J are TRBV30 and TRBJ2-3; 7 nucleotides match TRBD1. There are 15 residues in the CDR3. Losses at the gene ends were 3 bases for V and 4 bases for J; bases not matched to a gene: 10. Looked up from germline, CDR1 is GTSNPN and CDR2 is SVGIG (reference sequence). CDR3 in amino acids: CAWRRGTVTSDTQYF. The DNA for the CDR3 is TGTGCCTGGAGGAGGGGGACAGTGACTTCAGATACGCAGTATTTT.

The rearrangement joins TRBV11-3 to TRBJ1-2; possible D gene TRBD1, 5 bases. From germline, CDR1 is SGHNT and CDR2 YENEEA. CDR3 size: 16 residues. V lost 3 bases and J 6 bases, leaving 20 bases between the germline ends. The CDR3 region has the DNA TGTGCCAGCAGCTTGGGCCGCGGGGGGGACTGGGATGGCTACACCTTC. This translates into CASSLGRGGDWDGYTF.

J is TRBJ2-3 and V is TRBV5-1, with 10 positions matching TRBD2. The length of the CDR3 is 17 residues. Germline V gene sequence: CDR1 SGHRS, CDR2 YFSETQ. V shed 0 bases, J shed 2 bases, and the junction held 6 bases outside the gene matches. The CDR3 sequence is CASSLGILAGLTDTQYF. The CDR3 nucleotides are TGCGCCAGCAGCTTGGGAATACTAGCGGGGCTCACAGATACGCAGTATTTT.

The CDR3 reads CASSYTQGGNQPQHF. The CDR3 coding sequence is TGTGCCAGCAGTTATACCCAGGGGGGCAATCAGCCCCAGCATTTT. The chain couples TRBV6-5 to TRBJ1-5, with 7 positions matching TRBD1. CDR1 is MNHEY and CDR2 is SVGAGI in the germline V gene. The CDR3 runs to 15 residues. The junction had 4 bases not matched to a gene; V was cut back by 3 bases and J by 2 bases.

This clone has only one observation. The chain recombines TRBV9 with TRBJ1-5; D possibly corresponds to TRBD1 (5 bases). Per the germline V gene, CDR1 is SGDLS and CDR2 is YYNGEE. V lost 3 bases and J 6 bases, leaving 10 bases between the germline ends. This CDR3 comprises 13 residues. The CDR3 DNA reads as TGTGCCAGCAGCGGGGGGGATGGTCAGCCCCAGCATTTT. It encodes CASSGGDGQPQHF. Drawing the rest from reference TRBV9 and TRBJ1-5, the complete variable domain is DSGVTQTPKHLITATGQRVTLRCSPRSGDLSVYWYQQSLDQGLQFLIQYYNGEERAKGNILERFSAQQFPDLHSELNLSSLELGDSALYFCASSGGDGQPQHFGDGTRLSIL.

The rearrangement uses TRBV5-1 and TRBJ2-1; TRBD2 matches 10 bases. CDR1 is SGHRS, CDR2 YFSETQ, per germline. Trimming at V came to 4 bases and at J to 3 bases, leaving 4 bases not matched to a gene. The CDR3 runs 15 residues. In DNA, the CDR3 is TGCGCCAGCAGCCCGGGACTAGCGAGCTACAATGAGCAGTTCTTC. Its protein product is CASSPGLASYNEQFF.

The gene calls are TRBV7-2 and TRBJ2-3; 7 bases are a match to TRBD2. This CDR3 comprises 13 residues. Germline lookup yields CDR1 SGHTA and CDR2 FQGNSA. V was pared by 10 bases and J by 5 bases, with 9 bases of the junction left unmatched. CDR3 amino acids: CAIGKRERDTQYF. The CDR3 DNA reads TGTGCCATCGGAAAGCGGGAAAGAGATACGCAGTATTTT.

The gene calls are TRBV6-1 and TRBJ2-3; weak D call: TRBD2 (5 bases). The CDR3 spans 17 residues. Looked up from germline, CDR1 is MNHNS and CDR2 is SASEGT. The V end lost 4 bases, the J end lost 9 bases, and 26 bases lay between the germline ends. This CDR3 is CASSAATGSLAHTTQYF. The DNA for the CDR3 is TGTGCCAGCAGTGCCGCGACGGGGAGTCTGGCACATACCACGCAGTATTTT.

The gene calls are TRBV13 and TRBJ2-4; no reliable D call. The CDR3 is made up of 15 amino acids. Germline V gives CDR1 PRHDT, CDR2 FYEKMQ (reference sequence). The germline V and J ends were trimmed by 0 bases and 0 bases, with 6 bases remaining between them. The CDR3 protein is CASSLGHIAKNIQYF. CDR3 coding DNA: TGTGCCAGCAGCTTAGGACACATAGCCAAAAACATTCAGTACTTC. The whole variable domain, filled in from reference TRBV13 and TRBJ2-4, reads AAGVIQSPRHLIKEKRETATLKCYPIPRHDTVYWYQQGPGQDPQFLISFYEKMQSDKGSIPDRFSAQQFSDYHSELNMSSLELGDSALYFCASSLGHIAKNIQYFGAGTRLSVL.

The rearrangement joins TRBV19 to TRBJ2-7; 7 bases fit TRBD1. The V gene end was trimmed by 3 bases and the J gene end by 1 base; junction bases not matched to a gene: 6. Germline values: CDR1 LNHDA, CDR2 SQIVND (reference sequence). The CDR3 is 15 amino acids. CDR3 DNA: TGTGCCAGTAGTATGCCCAGGGGGAATTCCTACGAGCAGTACTTC. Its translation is CASSMPRGNSYEQYF.

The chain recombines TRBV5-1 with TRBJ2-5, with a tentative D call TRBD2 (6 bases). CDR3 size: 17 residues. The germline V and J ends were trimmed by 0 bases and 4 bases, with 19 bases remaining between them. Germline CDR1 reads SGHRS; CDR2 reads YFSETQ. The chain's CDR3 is CASSLDTGLQVGETQYF. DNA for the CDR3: TGCGCCAGCAGCTTGGACACGGGACTTCAGGTAGGAGAGACCCAGTACTTC.

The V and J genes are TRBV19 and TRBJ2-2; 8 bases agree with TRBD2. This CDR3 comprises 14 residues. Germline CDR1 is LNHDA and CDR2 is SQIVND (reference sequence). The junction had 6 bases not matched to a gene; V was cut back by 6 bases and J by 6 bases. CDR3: CASSTGGRPGELFF. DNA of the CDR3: TGTGCCAGTAGCACGGGGGGGCGCCCCGGGGAGCTGTTTTTT.

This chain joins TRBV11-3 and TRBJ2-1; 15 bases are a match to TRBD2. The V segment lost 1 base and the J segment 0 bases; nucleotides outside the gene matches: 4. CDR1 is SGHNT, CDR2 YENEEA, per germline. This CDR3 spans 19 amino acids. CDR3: CASSLAGTSGRSSYNEQFF. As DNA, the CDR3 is TGTGCCAGCAGCTTAGCAGGGACTAGCGGGAGGAGCTCCTACAATGAGCAGTTCTTC. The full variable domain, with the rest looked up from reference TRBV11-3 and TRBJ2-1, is EAGVVQSPRYKIIEKKQPVAFWCNPISGHNTLYWYLQNLGQGPELLIRYENEEAVDDSQLPKDRFSAERLKGVDSTLKIQPAELGDSAVYLCASSLAGTSGRSSYNEQFFGPGTRLTVL.

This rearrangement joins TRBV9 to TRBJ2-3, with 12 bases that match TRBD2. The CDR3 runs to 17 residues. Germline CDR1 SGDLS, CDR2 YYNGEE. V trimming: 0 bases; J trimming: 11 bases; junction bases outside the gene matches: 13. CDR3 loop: CASSVASGGGQSGLQYF. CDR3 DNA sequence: TGTGCCAGCAGCGTAGCTAGCGGGGGGGGCCAAAGCGGTCTGCAGTATTTT.

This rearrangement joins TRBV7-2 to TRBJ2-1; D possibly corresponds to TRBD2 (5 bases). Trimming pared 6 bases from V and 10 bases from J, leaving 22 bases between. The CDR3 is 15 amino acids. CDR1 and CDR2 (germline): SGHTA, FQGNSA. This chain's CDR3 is CASRTRKSTNWEQFF. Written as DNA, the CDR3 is TGTGCCAGCAGAACTAGGAAGAGCACCAATTGGGAGCAGTTCTTC.

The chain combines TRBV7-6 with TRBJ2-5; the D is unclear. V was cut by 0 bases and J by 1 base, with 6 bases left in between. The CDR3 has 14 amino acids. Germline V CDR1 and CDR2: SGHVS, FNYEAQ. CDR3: CASSLAFLQETQYF. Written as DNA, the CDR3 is TGTGCCAGCAGCTTAGCGTTCCTCCAAGAGACCCAGTACTTC. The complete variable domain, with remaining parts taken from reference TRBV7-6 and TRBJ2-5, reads GAGVSQSPRYKVTKRGQDVALRCDPISGHVSLYWYRQALGQGPEFLTYFNYEAQQDKSGLPNDRFSAERPEGSISTLTIQRTEQRDSAMYRCASSLAFLQETQYFGPGTRLLVL.

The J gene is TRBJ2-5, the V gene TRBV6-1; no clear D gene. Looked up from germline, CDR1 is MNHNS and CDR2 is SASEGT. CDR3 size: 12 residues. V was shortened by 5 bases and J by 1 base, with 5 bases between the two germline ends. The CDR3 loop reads CASSPLQETQYF. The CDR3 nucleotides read TGTGCCAGCAGTCCCCTCCAAGAGACCCAGTACTTC.

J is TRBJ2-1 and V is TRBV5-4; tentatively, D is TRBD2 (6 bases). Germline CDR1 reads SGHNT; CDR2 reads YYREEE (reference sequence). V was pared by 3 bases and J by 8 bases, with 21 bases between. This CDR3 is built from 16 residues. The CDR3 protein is CASSSRDSNQGDEQFF. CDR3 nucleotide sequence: TGTGCCAGCAGCTCCCGGGACTCAAACCAAGGCGATGAGCAGTTCTTC. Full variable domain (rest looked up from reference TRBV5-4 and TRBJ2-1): ETGVTQSPTHLIKTRGQQVTLRCSSQSGHNTVSWYQQALGQGPQFIFQYYREEENGRGNFPPRFSGLQFPNYSSELNVNALELDDSALYLCASSSRDSNQGDEQFFGPGTRLTVL.

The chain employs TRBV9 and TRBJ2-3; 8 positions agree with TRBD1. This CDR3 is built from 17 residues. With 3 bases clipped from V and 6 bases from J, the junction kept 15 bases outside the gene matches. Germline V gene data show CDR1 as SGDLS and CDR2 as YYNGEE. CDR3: CASSDAGTGAILDTQYF. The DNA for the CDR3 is TGTGCCAGCAGCGACGCCGGGACAGGTGCCATATTGGATACGCAGTATTTT.

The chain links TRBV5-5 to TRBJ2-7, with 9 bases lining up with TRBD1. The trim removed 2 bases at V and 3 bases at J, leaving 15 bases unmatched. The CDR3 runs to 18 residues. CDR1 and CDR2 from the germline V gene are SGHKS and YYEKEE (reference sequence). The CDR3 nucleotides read TGTGCCAGCAGCTTAGGTCCCCTAACCTGGGACAGGGACTACGAGCAGTACGTC. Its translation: CASSLGPLTWDRDYEQYV.

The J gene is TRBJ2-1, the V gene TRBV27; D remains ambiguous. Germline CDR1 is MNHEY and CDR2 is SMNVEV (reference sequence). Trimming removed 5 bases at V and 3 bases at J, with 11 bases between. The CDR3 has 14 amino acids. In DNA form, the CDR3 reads TGTGCCAGCAGTACAGCATCAGACTACAATGAGCAGTTCTTC. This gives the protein CASSTASDYNEQFF.

The CDR3 sequence: CTSSLRDRDEQYV. In DNA form, the CDR3 reads TGCACCAGCAGTCTCCGGGACAGGGACGAGCAGTACGTC. The gene calls are TRBV1 and TRBJ2-7; the table's D call, TRBD1, has no DNA check behind it. TRBV1 is designated a pseudogene. The length of the CDR3 is 13 residues.

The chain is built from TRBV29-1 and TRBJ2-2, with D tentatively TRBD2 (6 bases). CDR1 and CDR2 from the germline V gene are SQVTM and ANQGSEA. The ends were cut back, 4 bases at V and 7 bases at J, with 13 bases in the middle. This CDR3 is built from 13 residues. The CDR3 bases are TGCAGCGTTGGAGGAGGGGCCGGCGGGGAGCTGTTTTTT. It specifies CSVGGGAGGELFF.